This TCR beta chain was sequenced during a study of shared clonotypes between healthy human individuals. Findings and limits, study-wide: Sequencing depth was expected to influence donor clonotype sharing. Genetic and exposure-history diversity was limited by the small donor number.

CD8 cells regarded as naive lacked CD45RO, were positively chosen for CCR7, and omitted terminally differentiated effector memory CD45RA+ cells. Measured with immunoSEQ multiplex PCR; TCRdb has only the in-frame clones, and not every one. Of about 2,200,000 clones in the sample, just over 90% are singletons; the top ten hold under 2%. The CDR3 totals 14 residues. CDR1 is SQVTM and CDR2 is ANQGSEA in the germline V gene. The ends lost 5 bases at V and 4 bases at J; junction bases unmatched: 7. Of note for this clone: What it binds is not known.

This TCR came from a man aged 18 to 29 in good health. Some clones in this sample may be carry-over from other donors' samples. The chain recombines TRBV29-1 with TRBJ2-2; 7 bases match TRBD1. Material for sequencing was naive CD8+ T cells from PBMCs. Here the CDR3 reads CSVQGGAGTGELFF. CDR3 bases: TGCAGCGTTCAAGGGGGCGCGGGCACCGGGGAGCTGTTTTTT.